A selection of T cell receptor beta chains follows, all from one sample in a study of CD8+ T cells in alopecia areata. TCRdb keeps only in-frame clones here, not all; method: immunoSEQ multiplex PCR. Of around 300,000 clones in the sample, 50% to 75% are singletons; the top ten hold around 0.92%. This specimen was CD4+ T cells sorted from blood, taken around week 52, from a patient treated with tofacitinib. The receptors come from a human donor with alopecia areata. Both conserved end residues are part of each CDR3. The D gene is left open where the match is weak. Size values are once, few and many counts, or a class for expanded clones, and some rows have none.

cdr3_aa cdr3_nt d_call clone_size j_call v_call
CASSSGTPYEQYF TGCGCCAGCAGCTCTGGGACACCCTACGAGCAGTACTTC . . TRBJ2-7 TRBV5-1
CASSLERWNSDTQYF TGTGCCAGCAGCTTAGAGCGTTGGAACTCAGATACGCAGTATTTT . . TRBJ2-3 TRBV11-2
CSVGWASGYGYTF TGCAGCGTCGGATGGGCCTCGGGATATGGCTACACCTTC . few TRBJ1-2 TRBV29-1
CASSYPTSGGPNTGELFF TGCGCCAGCAGCTACCCGACTAGCGGGGGGCCGAACACCGGGGAGCTGTTTTTT TRBD2 . TRBJ2-2 TRBV5-1
CASSPTGPPGELFF TGTGCCAGCAGTCCGACAGGGCCCCCCGGGGAGCTGTTTTTT TRBD1 . TRBJ2-2 TRBV6-5
CAWTGSISYEQYF TGTGCCTGGACGGGTTCCATCTCCTACGAGCAGTACTTC . . TRBJ2-7 TRBV30
CASSFLGPETQYF TGTGCCAGCAGCTTCCTGGGGCCGGAGACCCAGTACTTC . few TRBJ2-5 TRBV13
CASRTPYQETQYF TGTGCCAGCCGCACACCGTACCAAGAGACCCAGTACTTC . . TRBJ2-5 TRBV7-9
CAWTQRGLVPIEQYF TGTGCCTGGACCCAACGGGGACTAGTCCCTATCGAGCAGTACTTC TRBD2 . TRBJ2-7 TRBV30
CSVEAGTYEQYF TGCAGCGTTGAAGCGGGAACCTACGAGCAGTACTTC . . TRBJ2-7 TRBV29-1
CASSLPGLPHNEQFF TGTGCCAGTAGCCTACCGGGACTGCCCCACAATGAGCAGTTCTTC . . TRBJ2-1 TRBV19
CASSPGVTGELFF TGTGCCAGCAGCCCCGGGGTTACCGGGGAGCTGTTTTTT . . TRBJ2-2 TRBV7-6
CAFSGDRQETQYF TGTGCCTTTAGCGGGGATCGCCAGGAGACCCAGTACTTC TRBD2 . TRBJ2-5 TRBV30
CAWSVKQPNQPQHF TGTGCCTGGAGTGTAAAACAACCCAATCAGCCCCAGCATTTT . . TRBJ1-5 TRBV30
CASTLDHSYQPQHF TGTGCCAGCACCTTGGACCACTCTTATCAGCCCCAGCATTTT . . TRBJ1-5 TRBV7-2